This TCR beta chain is drawn from a study of metastatic and nonmetastatic thyroid tumors. From the PCR reads, TCRdb re-called clones with MiXCR. The profile shows about 19,000 clones, 22% of them singletons. Nobody among the patients had been given any treatment before thyroid surgery. This clone showed up many times. Germline CDR1 LNHNV, CDR2 YYDKDF (reference sequence). Trimming pared 4 bases from V and 5 bases from J, leaving 9 bases between. This CDR3 comprises 12 residues. Sample: tumor tissue. This receptor was taken from a male donor with papillary thyroid cancer or a benign thyroid nodule (not recorded which). Some clones in this sample may be carry-over from other donors' samples. The rearrangement uses TRBV15 and TRBJ2-7, with D perhaps TRBD2 (5 bases). CDR3 sequence reads: CATSKAEDEQYF. The CDR3 DNA follows: TGTGCCACCAGCAAGGCGGAGGACGAGCAGTACTTC. The entire variable domain, with the rest obtained from reference TRBV15 and TRBJ2-7, is as follows: DAMVIQNPRYQVTQFGKPVTLSCSQTLNHNVMYWYQQKSSQAPKLLFHYYDKDFNNEADTPDNFQSRRPNTSFCFLDIRSPGLGDTAMYLCATSKAEDEQYFGPGTRLTVT.